This T cell receptor (beta chain) appears in the sequencing data of a study of metastatic and nonmetastatic thyroid tumors. This clone was observed at least ten times. A much more abundant neighbour one base away suggests this may be a read error. Through MiXCR, TCRdb re-clonotyped the PCR reads. The sample lists more than 20,000 clones, roughly 22% seen once, with 25% to 35% in the top ten. This CDR3 contains 12 residues. Germline assignment: CDR1 DFQATT and CDR2 SNEGSKA (reference sequence). Before thyroid surgery, none of the patients had received any treatment. The sequence derives from a female donor with papillary thyroid cancer or a benign thyroid nodule (not recorded which). Some clones in this sample may be carry-over from other donors' samples. Source material: blood. The chain employs TRBV20-1 and TRBJ1-6; D unclear. This CDR3 reads CSARRKNSPPHF. CDR3 bases: TGCAGTGCTAGGCGGAAAAATTCACCCCCCCACTTT.